These 22 T cell receptor beta chains share one sample of origin, sequenced in a study of early T cells in non-severe SARS-CoV-2 infection. TCRdb fed the 5' RACE reads into MiXCR, producing one record per CDR3 protein. The sample consists of over 25,000 distinct CDR3 sequences, 5% to 7% of them appearing once. Sequenced input: whole blood. All receptors derive from an adult who was a healthcare worker with PCR-confirmed SARS-CoV-2 infection or an uninfected control (not recorded which).

This clonotype was detected only a few times. The rearrangement links TRBV12-3 or TRBV12-4 to TRBJ2-4; D gene uncertain. The CDR3 sequence is 14 residues long. Trimming removed 1 base at V and 0 bases at J, with 4 bases between. This chain's CDR3 is CASSLVAAKNIQYF. Here the CDR3 DNA reads TGTGCCAGCAGTTTAGTGGCAGCCAAAAACATTCAGTACTTC.

The sample holds many counts of this clonotype. The rearrangement uses TRBV18 and TRBJ2-5; 12 nucleotides agree with TRBD2. Germline trimming cut 3 bases from V and 1 base from J; bases unmatched to any gene: 6. Germline V gives CDR1 KGHSH, CDR2 LQKENI. This CDR3 is 17 amino acids long. CDR3 residues: CASSPSTSGRPQETQYF. CDR3 nucleotides: TGTGCCAGCTCACCCTCGACTAGCGGGAGACCCCAAGAGACCCAGTACTTC. Full variable domain (outside the CDR3, taken from reference TRBV18 and TRBJ2-5): NAGVMQNPRHLVRRRGQEARLRCSPMKGHSHVYWYRQLPEEGLKFMVYLQKENIIDESGMPKERFSAEFPKEGPSILRIQQVVRGDSAAYFCASSPSTSGRPQETQYFGPGTRLLVL.

This clonotype was counted between two and nine times. The chain joins TRBV28 to TRBJ1-2; 7 bases map to TRBD1. The CDR3 has 15 amino acids. CDR1 is MDHEN and CDR2 is SYDVKM in the germline V gene. Germline trimming cut 6 bases from V and 4 bases from J; bases unmatched to any gene: 11. CDR3 sequence (DNA): TGTGCCAGCAGACCTCAACCGGGACAGAGCTATGGCTACACCTTC. It encodes CASRPQPGQSYGYTF.

The V call is TRBV27, the J call TRBJ1-1; 9 nucleotides line up with TRBD1. J gave up 3 bases and V 6 bases, and 5 bases lay outside the gene matches. CDR3 length: 14 residues. Germline loops: CDR1 MNHEY, CDR2 SMNVEV (reference sequence). The DNA for the CDR3 is TGTGCCAGCAGCTGGGGACAGGGCGACACTGAAGCTTTCTTT. It encodes CASSWGQGDTEAFF.

In its sample, this clonotype was seen many times. The CDR3 DNA reads as TGCGCCAGCAGCCAGGAAGAGTTTGGGCAGCGCTATGGCTACACCTTC. Translation: CASSQEEFGQRYGYTF. The chain carries TRBV4-3 and TRBJ1-2, with D unresolved. The germline V gene encodes CDR1 LGHNA and CDR2 YSLEER. The germline V and J ends were trimmed by 3 bases and 4 bases, with 18 bases remaining between them. This CDR3 region has 16 residues.

This clonotype was observed at least ten times. The chain combines TRBV6-2 or TRBV6-3 with TRBJ2-2; D call uncertain. The CDR3 has 14 amino acids. V lost 5 bases and J lost 3, with 10 bases in between. Per germline, CDR1 MNHEY and CDR2 SVGEGT. The CDR3 DNA sequence: TGTGCCAGCAGTCGAGGCAGCGACACCGGGGAGCTGTTTTTT. Protein: CASSRGSDTGELFF.

This clonotype was counted many times. The rearrangement links TRBV19 to TRBJ1-4, with a possible D match to TRBD1 (5 bases). The V gene lost 10 bases and the J gene lost 6 bases, with 21 bases spanning the gap. Germline CDR1 is LNHDA and CDR2 is SQIVND (reference sequence). CDR3 size: 15 residues. The CDR3 is CATTRRWTLDEKLFF. The CDR3 nucleotides are TGTGCCACTACTCGTAGGTGGACACTGGATGAAAAACTGTTTTTT.

Many counts were recorded for this clonotype. This chain links TRBV29-1 with TRBJ2-7; D assignment may be TRBD1 or TRBD2 (5 bases each). CDR3 length: 15 amino acids. The ends were cut back, 7 bases at V and 2 bases at J, with 21 bases in the middle. Germline CDR1 is SQVTM and CDR2 is ANQGSEA. The CDR3 sequence: CSAIGASYTPYEQYF. DNA for the CDR3: TGCAGCGCCATCGGGGCATCTTATACCCCCTACGAGCAGTACTTC.

There are a few counts of this clonotype. The chain employs TRBV27 and TRBJ1-6, with D hard to call. Looked up from germline, CDR1 is MNHEY and CDR2 is SMNVEV (reference sequence). This CDR3 region has 16 residues. V lost 8 bases, J lost 8 bases, and 22 bases lay in between. CDR3 region: CASVDPPGLEDSPLHF. The CDR3 DNA reads TGTGCCAGCGTGGACCCCCCGGGCCTGGAGGATTCACCCCTCCACTTT.

This clonotype was seen at least ten times. V is TRBV5-1 and J is TRBJ1-1; D remains ambiguous. This CDR3 is 15 amino acids long. Germline CDR1 is SGHRS and CDR2 is YFSETQ. The V end lost 0 bases, the J end lost 0 bases, and 9 bases lay between the germline ends. The CDR3 loop is CASSLVGNMNTEAFF. DNA for the CDR3: TGCGCCAGCAGCTTGGTTGGGAACATGAACACTGAAGCTTTCTTT.

This clonotype was seen many times. This rearrangement joins TRBV11-2 to TRBJ1-5; possibly TRBD1 for D (6 bases). Looked up from germline, CDR1 is SGHAT and CDR2 is FQNNGV. The CDR3 covers 15 residues. Trimming stripped 0 bases from V and 6 bases from J, with 12 bases between. CDR3 residues: CASSLDKGHGQPQHF. The CDR3 nucleotides read TGTGCCAGCAGCTTAGATAAGGGACACGGTCAGCCCCAGCATTTT.

This clonotype came up many times. The genes are TRBV27 and TRBJ2-7, with unresolved D. The germline V gene encodes CDR1 MNHEY and CDR2 SMNVEV (reference sequence). The CDR3 spans 16 residues. The V gene lost 0 bases and the J gene lost 2 bases, with 14 bases spanning the gap. CDR3 DNA sequence: TGTGCCAGCAGTTTATCGATTATGGGCGGCACCTACGAGCAGTACTTC. Translating gives CASSLSIMGGTYEQYF.

This clonotype appeared many times. J is TRBJ1-5 and V is TRBV7-9; D possibly corresponds to TRBD1 (6 bases). Germline loops: CDR1 SEHNR, CDR2 FQNEAQ (reference sequence). The CDR3 spans 13 residues. V lost 4 bases, J lost 2 bases, and 6 bases lay in between. DNA for the CDR3: TGTGCCAGCAGCTCAGGGGGCAATCAGCCCCAGCATTTT. Its translation: CASSSGGNQPQHF.

This clonotype was seen a few times. V and J are TRBV2 and TRBJ1-2, with a tentative D call TRBD1 (5 bases). Trimming cost V 6 bases and J 3 bases, with 14 bases left between them. The germline V gene has CDR1 SNHLY and CDR2 FYNNEI. The CDR3 spans 14 residues. The CDR3 sequence is CASSPGHRDYGYTF. CDR3 DNA: TGTGCCAGCAGCCCCGGACATCGAGACTATGGCTACACCTTC. The full variable domain, with the rest looked up from reference TRBV2 and TRBJ1-2, is EPEVTQTPSHQVTQMGQEVILRCVPISNHLYFYWYRQILGQKVEFLVSFYNNEISEKSEIFDDQFSVERPDGSNFTLKIRSTKLEDSAMYFCASSPGHRDYGYTFGSGTRLTVV.

Many counts were recorded for this clonotype. The chain couples TRBV7-2 to TRBJ1-6; 9 nucleotides agree with TRBD1. Germline assignment: CDR1 SGHTA and CDR2 FQGNSA. With V trimmed by 6 bases and J by 7 bases, 7 bases remained unmatched. This CDR3 region has 15 residues. The DNA of the CDR3 is TGTGCCAGCAGAAACACCGGGACAGGGAATTCACCCCTCCACTTT. Its translation is CASRNTGTGNSPLHF.

This clonotype has ten or more counts. The CDR3 loop is CASSQGSSYNSPLHF. The CDR3 nucleotides read TGCGCCAGCAGCCAAGGGAGCTCCTATAATTCACCCCTCCACTTT. The rearrangement joins TRBV4-3 to TRBJ1-6; D ambiguous. Germline loops: CDR1 LGHNA, CDR2 YSLEER. The V gene lost 1 base and the J gene lost 0 bases, with 4 bases spanning the gap. This CDR3 spans 15 amino acids.

The table lists this clonotype with a few counts. J is TRBJ2-2 and V is TRBV9; weak D call: TRBD2 (5 bases). From germline, CDR1 is SGDLS and CDR2 YYNGEE. The V end was cut by 6 bases, the J end by 5 bases, with 17 bases between. The CDR3 consists of 15 residues. The CDR3 spells CASTVTGPGTGELFF. DNA for the CDR3: TGTGCCAGCACCGTGACGGGCCCGGGAACCGGGGAGCTGTTTTTT.

This clonotype showed up many times. The CDR3: CASSLVTGGFTDTQYF. The CDR3 region has the DNA TGTGCCAGCAGCTTAGTAACAGGCGGGTTCACAGATACGCAGTATTTT. The genes are TRBV7-2 and TRBJ2-3; the D call may be TRBD1 or TRBD2 (5 bases each). V lost 1 base, J lost 2 bases, and 13 bases lay in between. Germline V gene sequence: CDR1 SGHTA, CDR2 FQGNSA. The CDR3 spans 16 residues.

This clonotype came up many times. The CDR3 DNA reads as TGTGCCAGCAAAAACCCCCTCGGGGGGCAGCAAGAGACCCAGTACTTC. As protein: CASKNPLGGQQETQYF. The chain couples TRBV28 to TRBJ2-5; D may be TRBD2 (7 bases). Trimming cost V 7 bases and J 2 bases, with 20 bases left between them. This CDR3 spans 16 amino acids. CDR1 is MDHEN, CDR2 SYDVKM, per germline.

This clonotype was found a few times. The chain has TRBV27 and TRBJ1-6; the D gene is possibly TRBD1 (5 bases). V was clipped by 5 bases and J by 8 bases, with 13 bases between them. In germline, CDR1 is MNHEY, CDR2 SMNVEV (reference sequence). CDR3 length: 14 residues. CDR3 in DNA: TGTGCCAGCAGTCCCAGGGCTCGGGATTCACCCCTCCACTTT. This sequence encodes CASSPRARDSPLHF.

The chain has TRBV7-9 and TRBJ1-1; no clear D. The V gene's germline CDR1 is SEHNR and CDR2 FQNEAQ (reference sequence). CDR3 length: 13 residues. Trimming left V 5 bases short and J 7 bases short, with 14 bases between. As DNA, the CDR3 is TGTGCCAGCAGCCCCTCTTGGGGAGATGAAGCTTTCTTT. Amino acid sequence: CASSPSWGDEAFF.

This clonotype was observed a handful of times. CDR3 amino acids: CASSPRTSGRARNEQFF. DNA of the CDR3: TGTGCCAGCAGCCCAAGGACTAGCGGGAGGGCCAGGAATGAGCAGTTCTTC. The V call is TRBV11-2, the J call TRBJ2-1, with 15 positions matching TRBD2. CDR1 SGHAT and CDR2 FQNNGV come from the germline V gene. After removal of 5 bases from V and 7 bases from J, the junction contained 9 bases not matched to a gene. The CDR3 is made up of 17 amino acids.